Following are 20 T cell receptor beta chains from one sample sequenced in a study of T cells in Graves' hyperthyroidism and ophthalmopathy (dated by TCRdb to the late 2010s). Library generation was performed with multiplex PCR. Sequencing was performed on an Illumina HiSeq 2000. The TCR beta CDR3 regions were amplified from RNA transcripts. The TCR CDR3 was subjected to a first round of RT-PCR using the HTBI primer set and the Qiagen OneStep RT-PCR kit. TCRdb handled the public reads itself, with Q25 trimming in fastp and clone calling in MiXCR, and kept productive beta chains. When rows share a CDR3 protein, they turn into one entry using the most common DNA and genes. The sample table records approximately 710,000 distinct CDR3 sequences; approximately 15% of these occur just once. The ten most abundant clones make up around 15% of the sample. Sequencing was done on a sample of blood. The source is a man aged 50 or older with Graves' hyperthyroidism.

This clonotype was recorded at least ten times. Here the CDR3 reads CASSFTGGPGYQETQYF. For the CDR3, the DNA is TGTGCCAGCAGTTTTACGGGGGGTCCAGGGTACCAAGAGACCCAGTACTTC. The chain has TRBV12-3 or TRBV12-4 and TRBJ2-5; 7 bases fit TRBD2. With 3 bases clipped from V and 0 bases from J, the junction kept 10 bases outside the gene matches. The CDR3 spans 17 residues.

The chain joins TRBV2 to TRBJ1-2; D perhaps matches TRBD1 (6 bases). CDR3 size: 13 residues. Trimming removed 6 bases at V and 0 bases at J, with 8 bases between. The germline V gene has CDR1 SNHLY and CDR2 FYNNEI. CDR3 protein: CASRAGANYGYTF. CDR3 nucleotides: TGTGCCAGCAGGGCAGGGGCTAACTATGGCTACACCTTC.

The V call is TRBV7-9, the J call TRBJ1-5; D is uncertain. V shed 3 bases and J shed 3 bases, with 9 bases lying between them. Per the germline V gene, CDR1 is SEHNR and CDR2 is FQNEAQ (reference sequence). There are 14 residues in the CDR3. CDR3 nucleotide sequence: TGTGCCAGCAGCTTTCAGGTAGACAATCAGCCCCAGCATTTT. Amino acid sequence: CASSFQVDNQPQHF.

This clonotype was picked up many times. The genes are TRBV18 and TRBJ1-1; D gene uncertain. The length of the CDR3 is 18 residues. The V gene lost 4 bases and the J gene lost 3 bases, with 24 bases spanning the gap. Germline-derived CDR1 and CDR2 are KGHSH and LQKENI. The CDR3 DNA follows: TGTGCCAGCTCACTACCTCCAGGCGGCTCAGTAAGTGACACTGAAGCTTTCTTT. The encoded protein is CASSLPPGGSVSDTEAFF.

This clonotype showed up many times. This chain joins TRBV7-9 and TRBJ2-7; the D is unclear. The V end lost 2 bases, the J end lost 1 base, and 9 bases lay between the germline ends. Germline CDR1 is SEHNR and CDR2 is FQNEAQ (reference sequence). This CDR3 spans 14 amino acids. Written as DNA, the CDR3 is TGTGCCAGCAGCTTACTAGTCCCTTCCTACGAGCAGTACTTC. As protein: CASSLLVPSYEQYF.

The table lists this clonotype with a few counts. The CDR3 reads CASSHPGRGLAGGQETQYF. Written as DNA, the CDR3 is TGTGCCAGCAGCCACCCGGGCCGCGGACTAGCGGGAGGACAAGAGACCCAGTACTTC. The chain carries TRBV6-1 and TRBJ2-5; 14 bases fit TRBD2. CDR3 length equals 19 residues. Germline V lookup: CDR1 MNHNS, CDR2 SASEGT. The junction had 14 bases not matched to a gene; V was cut back by 6 bases and J by 2 bases.

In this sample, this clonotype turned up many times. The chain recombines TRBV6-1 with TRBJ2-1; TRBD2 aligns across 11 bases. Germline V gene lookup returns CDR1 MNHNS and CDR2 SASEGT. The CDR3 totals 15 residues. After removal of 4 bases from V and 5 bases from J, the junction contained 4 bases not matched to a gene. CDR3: CASSVLAGVDNEQFF. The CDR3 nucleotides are TGTGCCAGCAGTGTACTAGCGGGAGTCGACAATGAGCAGTTCTTC.

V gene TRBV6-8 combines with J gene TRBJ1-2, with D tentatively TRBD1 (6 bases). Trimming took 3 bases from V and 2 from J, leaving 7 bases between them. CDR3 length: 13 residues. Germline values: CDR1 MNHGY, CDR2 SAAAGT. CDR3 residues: CASSYQGNYGYTF. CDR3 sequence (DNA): TGTGCCAGCAGTTATCAGGGGAACTATGGCTACACCTTC.

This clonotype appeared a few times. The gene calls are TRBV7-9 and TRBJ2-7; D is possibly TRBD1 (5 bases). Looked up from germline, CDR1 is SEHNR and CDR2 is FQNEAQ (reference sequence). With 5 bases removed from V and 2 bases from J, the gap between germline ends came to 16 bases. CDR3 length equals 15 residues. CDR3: CASSPIGQGPYEQYF. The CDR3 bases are TGTGCCAGCAGCCCGATAGGTCAGGGTCCCTACGAGCAGTACTTC.

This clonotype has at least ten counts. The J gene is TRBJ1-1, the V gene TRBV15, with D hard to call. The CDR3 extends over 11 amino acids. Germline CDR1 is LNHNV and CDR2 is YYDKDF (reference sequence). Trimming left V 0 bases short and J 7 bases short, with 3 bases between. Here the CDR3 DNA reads TGTGCCACCAGCAGAGATCATGAAGCTTTCTTT. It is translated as CATSRDHEAFF. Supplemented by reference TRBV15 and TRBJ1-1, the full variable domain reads DAMVIQNPRYQVTQFGKPVTLSCSQTLNHNVMYWYQQKSSQAPKLLFHYYDKDFNNEADTPDNFQSRRPNTSFCFLDIRSPGLGDTAMYLCATSRDHEAFFGQGTRLTVV.

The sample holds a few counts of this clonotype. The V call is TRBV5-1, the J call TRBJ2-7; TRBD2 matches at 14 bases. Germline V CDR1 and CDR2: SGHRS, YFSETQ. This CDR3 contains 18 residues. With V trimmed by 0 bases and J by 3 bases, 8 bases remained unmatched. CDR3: CASSLGVGLAGADYEQYF. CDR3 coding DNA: TGCGCCAGCAGCTTGGGAGTGGGACTAGCGGGAGCCGACTACGAGCAGTACTTC. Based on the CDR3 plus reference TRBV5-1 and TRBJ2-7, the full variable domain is KAGVTQTPRYLIKTRGQQVTLSCSPISGHRSVSWYQQTPGQGLQFLFEYFSETQRNKGNFPGRFSGRQFSNSRSEMNVSTLELGDSALYLCASSLGVGLAGADYEQYFGPGTRLTVT.

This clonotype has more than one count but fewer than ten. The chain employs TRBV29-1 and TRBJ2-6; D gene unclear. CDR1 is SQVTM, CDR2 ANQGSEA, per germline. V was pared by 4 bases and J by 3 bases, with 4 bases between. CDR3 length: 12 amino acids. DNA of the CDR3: TGCAGCGTTGTAGGTGGGGCCAACGTCCTGACTTTC. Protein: CSVVGGANVLTF.

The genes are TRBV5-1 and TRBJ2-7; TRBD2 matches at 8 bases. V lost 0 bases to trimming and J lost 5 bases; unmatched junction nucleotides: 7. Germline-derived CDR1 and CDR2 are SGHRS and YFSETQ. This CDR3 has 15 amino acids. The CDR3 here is CASSLAGTSWNEQYF. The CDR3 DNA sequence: TGCGCCAGCAGCTTGGCCGGGACTAGTTGGAACGAGCAGTACTTC.

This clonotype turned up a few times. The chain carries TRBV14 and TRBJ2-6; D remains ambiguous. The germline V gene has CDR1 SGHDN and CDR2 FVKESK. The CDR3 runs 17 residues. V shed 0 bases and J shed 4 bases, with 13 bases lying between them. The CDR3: CASSQDRGGSGANVLTF. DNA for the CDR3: TGTGCCAGCAGCCAAGATCGAGGTGGTTCCGGGGCCAACGTCCTGACTTTC.

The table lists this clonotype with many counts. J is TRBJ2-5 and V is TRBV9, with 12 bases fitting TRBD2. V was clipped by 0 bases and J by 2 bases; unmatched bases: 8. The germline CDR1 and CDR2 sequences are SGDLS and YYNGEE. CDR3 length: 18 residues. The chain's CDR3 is CASSVADSGTSGQETQYF. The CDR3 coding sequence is TGTGCCAGCAGCGTAGCTGATTCGGGGACTAGCGGGCAAGAGACCCAGTACTTC. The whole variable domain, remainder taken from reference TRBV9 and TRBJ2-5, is DSGVTQTPKHLITATGQRVTLRCSPRSGDLSVYWYQQSLDQGLQFLIQYYNGEERAKGNILERFSAQQFPDLHSELNLSSLELGDSALYFCASSVADSGTSGQETQYFGPGTRLLVL.

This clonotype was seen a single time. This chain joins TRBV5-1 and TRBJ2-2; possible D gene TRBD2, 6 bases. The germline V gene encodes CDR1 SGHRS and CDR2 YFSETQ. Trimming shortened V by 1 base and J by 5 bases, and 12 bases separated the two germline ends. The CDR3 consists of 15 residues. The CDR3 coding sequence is TGCGCCAGCAGCTTGACTGTGGCGGGAACCGGGGAGCTGTTTTTT. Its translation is CASSLTVAGTGELFF.

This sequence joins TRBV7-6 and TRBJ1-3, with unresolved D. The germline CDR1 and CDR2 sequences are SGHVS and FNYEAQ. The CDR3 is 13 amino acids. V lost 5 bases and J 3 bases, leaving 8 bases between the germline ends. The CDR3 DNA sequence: TGTGCCAGCAGCCCCCGGTATGGAAACACCATATATTTT. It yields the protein CASSPRYGNTIYF.

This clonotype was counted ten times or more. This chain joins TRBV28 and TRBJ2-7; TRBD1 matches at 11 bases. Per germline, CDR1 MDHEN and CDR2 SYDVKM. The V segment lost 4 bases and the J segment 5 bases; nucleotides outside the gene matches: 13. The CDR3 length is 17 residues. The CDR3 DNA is TGTGCCAGCAGTTCTCCCCTTACCGGGACAGGGGGGGACGAGCAGTACTTC. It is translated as CASSSPLTGTGGDEQYF.

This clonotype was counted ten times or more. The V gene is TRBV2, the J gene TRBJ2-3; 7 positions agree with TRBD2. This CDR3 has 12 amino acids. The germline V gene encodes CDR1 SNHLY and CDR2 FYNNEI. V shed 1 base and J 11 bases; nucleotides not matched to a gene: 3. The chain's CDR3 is CASSEEAGEQYF. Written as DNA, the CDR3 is TGTGCCAGCAGTGAAGAGGCGGGGGAGCAGTATTTT.

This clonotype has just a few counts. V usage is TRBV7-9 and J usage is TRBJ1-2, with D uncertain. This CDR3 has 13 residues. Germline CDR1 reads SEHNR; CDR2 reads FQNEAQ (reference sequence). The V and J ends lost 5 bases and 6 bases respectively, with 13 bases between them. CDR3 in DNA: TGTGCCAGCAGCCAAACAGATTATAATGGCTACACCTTC. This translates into CASSQTDYNGYTF.